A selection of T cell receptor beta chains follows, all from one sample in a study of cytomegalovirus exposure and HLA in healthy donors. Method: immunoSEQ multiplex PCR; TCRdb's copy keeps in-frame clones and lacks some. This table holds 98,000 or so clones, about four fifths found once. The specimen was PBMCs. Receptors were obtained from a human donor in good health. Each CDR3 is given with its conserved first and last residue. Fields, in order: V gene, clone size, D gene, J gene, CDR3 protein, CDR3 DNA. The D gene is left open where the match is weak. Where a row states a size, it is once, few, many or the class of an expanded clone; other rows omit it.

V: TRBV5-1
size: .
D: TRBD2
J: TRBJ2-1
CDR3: CASSSPGRAGGFNEQFF
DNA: TGCGCCAGCAGCTCCCCGGGGCGAGCGGGAGGGTTCAATGAGCAGTTCTTC

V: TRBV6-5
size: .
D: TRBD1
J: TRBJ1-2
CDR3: CASSVLDRGQGYTF
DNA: TGTGCCAGCAGTGTTTTGGACAGGGGGCAAGGCTACACCTTC

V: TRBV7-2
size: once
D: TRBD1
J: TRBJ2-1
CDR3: CASSLGTAGTGANEQFF
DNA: TGTGCCAGCAGCCTTGGTACCGCCGGGACAGGGGCCAATGAGCAGTTCTTC

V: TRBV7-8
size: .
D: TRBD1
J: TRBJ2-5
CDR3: CASSLLPGQGETQYF
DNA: TGTGCCAGCAGCTTATTACCGGGACAGGGAGAGACCCAGTACTTC

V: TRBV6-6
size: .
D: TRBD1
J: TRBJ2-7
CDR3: CASSSGTGSYEQYF
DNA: TGTGCCAGCAGTTCCGGGACAGGCTCCTACGAGCAGTACTTC

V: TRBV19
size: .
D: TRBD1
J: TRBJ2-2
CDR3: CASSRRTGGNTGELFF
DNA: TGTGCCAGTAGTCGCCGGACAGGGGGTAACACCGGGGAGCTGTTTTTT

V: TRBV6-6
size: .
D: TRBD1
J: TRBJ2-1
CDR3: CASSSRQGGTYNEQFF
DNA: TGTGCCAGCAGTTCGAGACAGGGGGGGACCTACAATGAGCAGTTCTTC

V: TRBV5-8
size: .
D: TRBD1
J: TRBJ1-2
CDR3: CARTPGQGFNYGYTF
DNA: TGTGCCAGAACACCGGGACAGGGATTTAACTATGGCTACACCTTC

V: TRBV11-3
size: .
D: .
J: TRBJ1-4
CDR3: CASSSGSEEKLFF
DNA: TGTGCCAGCAGCTCGGGATCAGAAGAAAAACTGTTTTTT

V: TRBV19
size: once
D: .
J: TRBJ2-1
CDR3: CASSIVGSSRGQFF
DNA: TGTGCCAGTAGTATAGTTGGTTCGTCCCGGGGGCAGTTCTTC

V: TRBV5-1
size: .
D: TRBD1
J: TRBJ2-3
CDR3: CASSLGGTATDTQYF
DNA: TGCGCCAGCAGCTTGGGTGGGACAGCCACAGATACGCAGTATTTT

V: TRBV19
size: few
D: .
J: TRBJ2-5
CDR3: CASSSRDIQETQYF
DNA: TGTGCCAGTAGTAGCCGGGACATACAAGAGACCCAGTACTTC

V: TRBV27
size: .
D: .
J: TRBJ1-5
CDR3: CASSLSGVGQPQHF
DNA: TGTGCCAGCAGTTTATCAGGGGTCGGTCAGCCCCAGCATTTT

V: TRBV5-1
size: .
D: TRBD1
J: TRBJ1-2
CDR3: CASSLARQGEGYTF
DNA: TGCGCCAGCAGCTTGGCCCGTCAGGGGGAGGGCTACACCTTC

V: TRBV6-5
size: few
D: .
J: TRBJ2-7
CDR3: CASARDSLRYEQYF
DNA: TGTGCCAGCGCCCGGGACTCCCTAAGGTACGAGCAGTACTTC

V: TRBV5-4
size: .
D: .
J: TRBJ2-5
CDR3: CASSQLLSEETQYF
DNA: TGTGCCAGCAGCCAACTCCTCTCGGAAGAGACCCAGTACTTC

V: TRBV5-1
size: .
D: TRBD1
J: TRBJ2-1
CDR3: CASSLAGTGEEEQFF
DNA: TGCGCCAGCAGCTTGGCCGGGACAGGGGAAGAGGAGCAGTTCTTC

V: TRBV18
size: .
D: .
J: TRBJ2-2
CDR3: CASSPGGWASTGELFF
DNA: TGTGCCAGCTCACCAGGCGGGTGGGCAAGCACCGGGGAGCTGTTTTTT

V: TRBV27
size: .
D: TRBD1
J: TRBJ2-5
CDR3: CASQKGTGKLETQYF
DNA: TGTGCCAGTCAAAAGGGGACAGGGAAATTGGAGACCCAGTACTTC

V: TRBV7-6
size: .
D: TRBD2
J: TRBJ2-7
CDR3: CASSPSRTSGSEQYF
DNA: TGTGCCAGCAGCCCTTCCCGGACTAGCGGGAGCGAGCAGTACTTC

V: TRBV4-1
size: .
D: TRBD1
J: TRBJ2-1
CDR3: CASSQDTGGASYNEQFF
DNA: TGCGCCAGCAGCCAGGACACAGGGGGCGCGTCCTACAATGAGCAGTTCTTC

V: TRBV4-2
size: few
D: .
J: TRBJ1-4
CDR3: CASSQGQEDEKLFF
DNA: TGTGCCAGCAGCCAAGGACAGGAAGATGAAAAACTGTTTTTT

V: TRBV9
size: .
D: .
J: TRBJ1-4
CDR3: CASSRSISGEKLFF
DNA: TGTGCCAGCAGCAGGAGTATCTCAGGGGAAAAACTGTTTTTT

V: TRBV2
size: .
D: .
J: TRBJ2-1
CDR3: CASSDQGRNEQFF
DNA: TGTGCCAGCAGTGATCAGGGGCGGAATGAGCAGTTCTTC

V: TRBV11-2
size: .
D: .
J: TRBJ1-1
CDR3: CASSLVGGNNAAFF
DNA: TGTGCCAGCAGCTTAGTAGGGGGAAACAATGCGGCTTTCTTT

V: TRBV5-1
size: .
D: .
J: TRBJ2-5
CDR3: CASSDDAAGTQYF
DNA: TGCGCCAGCAGCGACGACGCGGCGGGGACCCAGTACTTC

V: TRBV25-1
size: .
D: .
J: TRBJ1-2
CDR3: CASSEYEGYTF
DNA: TGTGCCAGCAGTGAATATGAGGGCTACACCTTC

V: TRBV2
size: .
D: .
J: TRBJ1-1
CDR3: CASSEGQRMKAFF
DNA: TGTGCCAGCAGTGAAGGCCAGAGGATGAAAGCTTTCTTT

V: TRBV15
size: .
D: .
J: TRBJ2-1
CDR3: CATSIRLEYNEQFF
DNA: TGTGCCACCAGCATACGTTTAGAATACAATGAGCAGTTCTTC

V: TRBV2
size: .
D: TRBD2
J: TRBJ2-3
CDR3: CASRGTSGGSTDTQYF
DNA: TGTGCCAGCAGGGGGACTAGCGGGGGGAGCACAGATACGCAGTATTTT

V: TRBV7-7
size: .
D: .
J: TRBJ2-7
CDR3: CASIISTREEYEQYF
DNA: TGTGCCAGCATCATTAGTACGAGGGAAGAGTACGAGCAGTACTTC

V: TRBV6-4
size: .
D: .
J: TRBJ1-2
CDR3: CASSEGQYDGYTF
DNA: TGTGCCAGCAGTGAAGGACAGTACGACGGCTACACCTTC

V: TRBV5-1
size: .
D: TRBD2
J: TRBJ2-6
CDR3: CASSLFSGRRAGANVLTF
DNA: TGCGCCAGCAGCTTGTTTAGCGGGAGAAGGGCTGGGGCCAACGTCCTGACTTTC

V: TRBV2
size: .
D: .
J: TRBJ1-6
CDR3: CASSERPPGSPLHF
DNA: TGTGCCAGCAGTGAACGCCCTCCCGGTTCACCCCTCCACTTT

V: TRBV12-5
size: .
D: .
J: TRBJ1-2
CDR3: CASGLGGPNNYGYTF
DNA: TGTGCTAGTGGTTTGGGGGGCCCAAATAACTATGGCTACACCTTC

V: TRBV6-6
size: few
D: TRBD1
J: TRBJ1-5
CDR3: CASRTGGNQPQHF
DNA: TGTGCCAGCAGGACAGGGGGAAATCAGCCCCAGCATTTT

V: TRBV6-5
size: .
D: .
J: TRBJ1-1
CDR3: CASLGVGTEAFF
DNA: TGTGCCAGCCTCGGGGTAGGCACTGAAGCTTTCTTT

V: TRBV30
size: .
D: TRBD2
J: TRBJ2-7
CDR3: CAWSPGGPNSYEQYF
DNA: TGTGCCTGGAGCCCGGGAGGGCCTAACTCCTACGAGCAGTACTTC

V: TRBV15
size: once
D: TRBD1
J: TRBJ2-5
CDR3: CATSSHRDREETQYF
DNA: TGTGCCACCAGCAGCCACCGGGACAGAGAAGAGACCCAGTACTTC

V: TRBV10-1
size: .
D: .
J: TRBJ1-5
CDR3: CASSAGSNQPQHF
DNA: TGCGCCAGCAGTGCAGGCTCGAATCAGCCCCAGCATTTT

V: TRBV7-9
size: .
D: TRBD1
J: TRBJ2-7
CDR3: CSSSHSRTGVSEQYF
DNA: TGTTCCAGCAGCCACAGTAGGACAGGGGTATCCGAGCAGTACTTC

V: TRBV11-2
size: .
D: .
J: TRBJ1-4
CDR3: CASSWGDRSTNEKLFF
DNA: TGTGCCAGCAGCTGGGGCGACAGGTCAACTAATGAAAAACTGTTTTTT

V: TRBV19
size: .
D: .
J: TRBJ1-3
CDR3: CASTEVYSGNTIYF
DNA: TGTGCCAGTACGGAGGTCTACTCTGGAAACACCATATATTTT

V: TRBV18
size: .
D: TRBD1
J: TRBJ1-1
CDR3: CASSPGGTGKSEAFF
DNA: TGTGCCAGCTCACCCGGGGGGACAGGGAAGAGTGAAGCTTTCTTT

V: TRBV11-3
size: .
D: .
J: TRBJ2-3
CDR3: CASSLRRTHADTQYF
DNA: TGTGCCAGCAGCTTACGACGGACTCACGCAGATACGCAGTATTTT

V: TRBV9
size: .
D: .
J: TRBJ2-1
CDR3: CASSVLLNRNEQFF
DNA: TGTGCCAGCAGCGTACTCCTCAATCGGAATGAGCAGTTCTTC

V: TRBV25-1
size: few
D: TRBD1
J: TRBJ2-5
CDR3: CASRRTGAETQYF
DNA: TGTGCCAGCAGACGGACAGGGGCGGAGACCCAGTACTTC

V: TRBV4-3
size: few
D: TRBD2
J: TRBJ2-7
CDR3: CASSPGTSGIYEQYF
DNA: TGCGCCAGCAGCCCGGGGACTAGCGGGATCTACGAGCAGTACTTC

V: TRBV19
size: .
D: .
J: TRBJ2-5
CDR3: CASSQQVQETQYF
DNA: TGTGCCAGTTCCCAGCAGGTCCAAGAGACCCAGTACTTC

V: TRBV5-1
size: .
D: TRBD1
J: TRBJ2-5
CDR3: CASSVGQGVETQYF
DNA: TGCGCCAGCAGCGTGGGACAGGGGGTGGAGACCCAGTACTTC

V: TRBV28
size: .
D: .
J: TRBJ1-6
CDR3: CASSPSTGPISSPLHF
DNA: TGTGCCAGCAGTCCATCGACAGGCCCCATTAGTTCACCCCTCCACTTT

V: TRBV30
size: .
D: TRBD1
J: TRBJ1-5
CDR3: CAWSRGQASNQPQHF
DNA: TGTGCCTGGAGTAGGGGGCAGGCTAGCAATCAGCCCCAGCATTTT

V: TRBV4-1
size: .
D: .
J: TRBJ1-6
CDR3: CASSPQLQREIYNSPLHF
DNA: TGCGCCAGCAGCCCGCAGTTACAGAGAGAAATATATAATTCACCCCTCCACTTT